Listed below are T cell receptor beta chains from one sample, sequenced in a study of T cell repertoires in cytomegalovirus infection. From the reads, TCRdb called clonotypes with MiXCR, one entry per CDR3 protein. The table shows almost 550,000 distinct CDR3 sequences, with more than 15% occurring only once. The sequencing input was CD8+ T cells from PBMCs. Receptors were obtained from a human donor in good health (CMV status not recorded). Some clones in this sample may be carry-over from other donors' samples. The CDR3 runs from the conserved cysteine through the conserved F or W. The order of the fields is CDR3 DNA, CDR3 protein, D gene, J gene, V gene, clone size. D genes are given only for firm matches. Expanded clones get a size class; other rows say once, few or many, or leave the size out.

TGTGCCTGGAGTTTAGGGGTTAGCAATCAGCCCCAGCATTTT,CAWSLGVSNQPQHF,.,TRBJ1-5,TRBV30,few
TGTGCCAGCAGCTTACTCGGTTCTGAGGGCTACACCTTC,CASSLLGSEGYTF,.,TRBJ1-2,TRBV7-8,.
TGTGCCAGCAGCTTGGTGACAGGGGGGCAAGAGACCCAGTACTTC,CASSLVTGGQETQYF,TRBD1,TRBJ2-5,TRBV7-9,many
TGTGCCAGTACACAGGGGTTTCCCGGGGAGCTGTTTTTT,CASTQGFPGELFF,TRBD1,TRBJ2-2,TRBV27,many
TGTGCCAGCGGGGACAGGGAGAAGGAATGGACCGGGGAGCTGTTTTTT,CASGDREKEWTGELFF,TRBD1,TRBJ2-2,TRBV5-6,few
TGTGCCAGCAGCAAAGGGACAGGGGGTCAGCCCCAGCATTTT,CASSKGTGGQPQHF,TRBD1,TRBJ1-5,TRBV9,many
TGTGCCAGCAAAGAGTCAGGGAATAACGAAAAACTGTTTTTT,CASKESGNNEKLFF,.,TRBJ1-4,TRBV6-5,.
TGTGCCAGCAGACCCTCCACCGGGGAGCTGTTTTTT,CASRPSTGELFF,.,TRBJ2-2,TRBV5-4,many
TGTGCCAGCGGCGGCAGGGCCCATCAGCCCCAGCATTTT,CASGGRAHQPQHF,.,TRBJ1-5,TRBV7-8,many
TGCGCCAGCAGCCCCCTGGAGAGTCGCACAGATACGCAGTATTTT,CASSPLESRTDTQYF,.,TRBJ2-3,TRBV5-1,.
TGTGCCAGCTCACGTTCCGGGACGGTGAACACTGAAGCTTTCTTT,CASSRSGTVNTEAFF,.,TRBJ1-1,TRBV18,.
TGTGCCAGCAGCTTAGAGCAGGGAAAATTCACTGAAGCTTTCTTT,CASSLEQGKFTEAFF,.,TRBJ1-1,TRBV7-8,many
TGTGCCAGCAGGCCCTACCGGGCCCATAATCAGCCCCAGCATTTT,CASRPYRAHNQPQHF,.,TRBJ1-5,TRBV27,.
TGTGCCAGCACCATTGGGATGAACACTGAAGCTTTCTTT,CASTIGMNTEAFF,.,TRBJ1-1,TRBV28,many
TGTGCCACCGAAGGGCAAGAACGAAACTATGGCTACACCTTC,CATEGQERNYGYTF,.,TRBJ1-2,TRBV15,.
TGTGCCAGCTCGGAGACAGGTCCCTATGGCTACACCTTC,CASSETGPYGYTF,.,TRBJ1-2,TRBV7-9,.
TGTGCCAGCAGCCCTCGGCAGGGGGACGGCAGGGGCCTCTATGGCTACACCTTC,CASSPRQGDGRGLYGYTF,TRBD1,TRBJ1-2,TRBV7-9,many
TGTGCCAGTAAAGGCAGGGGAAGTTTCCAGCCCCAGCATTTT,CASKGRGSFQPQHF,.,TRBJ1-5,TRBV19,few
TGCGCCAGCAGTCACTGGATCCCCGGACAGGGTGGAAAGTATAGCAATCAGCCCCAGCATTTT,CASSHWIPGQGGKYSNQPQHF,TRBD1,TRBJ1-5,TRBV23-1,many
TGTGCCAGCAGCCAAGATCCATCGGGGGGGCCGCCAGATACGCAGTATTTT,CASSQDPSGGPPDTQYF,TRBD2,TRBJ2-3,TRBV4-2,.
TGTGCCAGCAGTTTCCGACTAGCGGGGGGACGAGAGACCCAGTACTTC,CASSFRLAGGRETQYF,TRBD2,TRBJ2-5,TRBV28,many
TGTGCCAGCAGTTACTCTCAGGGGAGGGATGGCAATCAGCCCCAGCATTTT,CASSYSQGRDGNQPQHF,.,TRBJ1-5,TRBV6-6,few
TGTGCCAGCAGTTTGAGCCAGGGGTTCGATGAGCAGTTCTTC,CASSLSQGFDEQFF,.,TRBJ2-1,TRBV12-3/TRBV12-4,many
TGCGCCAGCAGCTTGGACCCACTCTTGGGCACCGGGGAGCTGTTTTTT,CASSLDPLLGTGELFF,.,TRBJ2-2,TRBV5-1,few
TGTGCCAGCATTCGACCCAGCTCTGGGGCCAACGTCCTGACTTTC,CASIRPSSGANVLTF,.,TRBJ2-6,TRBV2,many
TGTGCCCGTGAGGGAACTAGCGGGGGGAGGGCCCAGTACTTC,CAREGTSGGRAQYF,TRBD2,TRBJ2-5,TRBV2,.
TGTGCCAGTAGTTTAGGGGGCTATGGAAACACCATATATTTT,CASSLGGYGNTIYF,TRBD1,TRBJ1-3,TRBV28,.
TGTGCCAGCAGTCAATTTACTAGCGGCAATGAGCAGTTCTTC,CASSQFTSGNEQFF,TRBD2,TRBJ2-1,TRBV28,few
TGTGCCAGCAGCCCCGGGACAGGGGGTGTCTACGAGCAGTACTTC,CASSPGTGGVYEQYF,TRBD1,TRBJ2-7,TRBV3-1,.
TGTGCCAGCAGCCAAGATGGTCCTCGAGGGTATGATCAGTTCTTC,CASSQDGPRGYDQFF,.,TRBJ2-1,TRBV14,.
TGTGCCAGCAGTCCGGACAGGGGCTCTAACTATGGCTACACCTTC,CASSPDRGSNYGYTF,TRBD1,TRBJ1-2,TRBV2,few